This T cell receptor beta chain stems from a study of blood T cell repertoires in COVID-19 (dated by TCRdb to 2019 to 2021). In the study overall: Samples covering the acute and convalescent phases of COVID-19 were provided by collaborators in the United States, Italy and Spain. The prospective study material was composed of cDNA or gDNA derived from T cells, B-cell-depleted T cells, or PBMCs. The dataset comprised deeply sampled blood TCRbeta repertoires from subjects exposed to, actively infected with, or recovered from COVID-19. A freely available public database, intended as a resource for researchers studying the immune response to SARS-CoV-2, is where the repertoires were released. Samples were obtained from the ongoing ImmuneRACE study (first 160 participants) and from over 1,000 subjects provided by 6 global collaborators. The sample metadata nearly always contained a de-identified subject ID, COVID-19 status, age in years and sex. HLA class I and class II types, where available, came from metadata supplied by the sample provider rather than from assay-based typing.

The CDR3 goes from the cysteine to the phenylalanine over 15 residues. Only the CDR3 part of the read is kept: 45 bases, read in frame from the first base. TCRbeta CDR3 regions were amplified from genomic DNA using the immunoSEQ Assay, a bias-controlled multiplex PCR. The authors' analysis ran thus. The number of nucleated cells in each sample was estimated by amplification of reference gene primers within the assay. To quantify the absolute abundance of each unique TCRbeta CDR3 rearrangement, sequence reads were collapsed and filtered. For each sample, productive Simpson clonality was calculated as the square root of Simpson's diversity index across productive rearrangements. TCRdb obtained this table from immuneACCESS and retained in-frame rearrangements with V and J assigned. These tables miss some clones; where compared with another copy, unresolved V genes account for less than half of the shortfall, and the remainder is unexplained. The V and J calls and clone size come from that table; D and trimming were worked out from the DNA. The sample table lists approximately 100,000 clones, about 75% of them with a count of one. Approximately 5.9% of the sample rests with the top ten.

This clone was counted only a few times. Its antigen remains undetermined. One base away there is no much larger clone; base qualities are not given. The collaborating institutions used their own protocols to collect whole blood in K2EDTA tubes. For TCRbeta analysis, collaborators shipped samples in one of three forms: frozen whole blood, isolated PBMCs, or DNA extracted from either of those sample types. The paper as a whole reports these results and caveats: How much clinical and demographic metadata was included differed by source and by participant, and the metadata was provided uncurated.

Recombination linked TRBV7-5 to TRBJ1-5; the table calls TRBD1, which could not be checked here. TRBV7-5 is a pseudogene segment. Sequences were obtained from peripheral blood. The clonotype was recovered from a man older than 75 with acute or convalescent COVID-19. The CDR3 amino acid sequence is: CARRWGRTENQPQHF. The DNA sequence follows: TGTGCCAGAAGGTGGGGCAGGACCGAAAATCAGCCCCAGCATTTT.